This T cell receptor (beta chain) was recorded in a study of cytomegalovirus exposure and HLA in healthy donors. This CDR3 region has 14 residues. Unmatched junction bases numbered 3, after V lost 3 bases and J lost 9 bases. Germline CDR1 LNHDA, CDR2 SQIVND (reference sequence). The PCR ran on 60 Vbeta and 13 Jbeta primers. The authors' processing: Per a later analysis, the number of unique TCR beta chains was about 80 million, of which 9 million to 14 million were shared. Repertoires were generated with immunoSEQ multiplex PCR, while TCRdb's copy carries only in-frame clones and drops some. That table furnishes V, J and clone size, whereas the DNA furnished D and trimming. The sample holds under 150,000 clones; 80% to 90% are singletons and the top ten take roughly 5.2%. This clone appeared a single time. Its target is unknown. Study conclusions and caveats: The CMV antigen specificity of a few CMV-associated chains was confirmed through in vitro analysis. Fewer than 20,000 TCR beta sequences were associated with HLA alleles at 0.05 false discovery rate in a later analysis.

Donors consisted of healthy bone marrow donors. The sample consisted of PBMCs. The chain combines TRBV19 with TRBJ2-1; 12 bases align to TRBD2. The receptor was derived from a woman in her 30s in good health and CMV-seronegative. CDR3 amino acids: CASSILAGGIEQFF. DNA for the CDR3: TGTGCCAGTAGTATCCTAGCGGGGGGGATTGAGCAGTTCTTC.